This record covers a single TCR beta chain. The data derive from a study of cytomegalovirus exposure and HLA in healthy donors. The germline V gene has CDR1 MNHNY and CDR2 SVGAGI (reference sequence). The CDR3 is 14 residues long. The junction had 4 bases not matched to a gene; V was cut back by 6 bases and J by 5 bases. Researchers ran the PCR with 60 Vbeta and 13 Jbeta primers. Sequencing was performed with immunoSEQ multiplex PCR; in TCRdb, only in-frame clones are kept and a portion is missing. The sample shows about 190,000 clones, just under 75% of them seen only once. The V call is TRBV6-6, the J call TRBJ1-6; TRBD1 matches at 7 bases. This TCR was recovered from a man between 25 and 39 years old in good health and CMV-seropositive. The sequencing sample was made of PBMCs. The CDR3 loop reads CASSRDSNNSPLHF. The CDR3 DNA reads as TGTGCCAGCAGCCGGGACAGTAATAATTCACCCCTCCACTTT.